This paragraph reports one T cell receptor (beta chain). Per the study methods: It was from reference gene primer amplification that nucleated cell counts were estimated. The assay was immunoSEQ multiplex PCR, and TCRdb's table has in-frame clones only and misses some. V, J and clone size were drawn from that table, and D and trimming were deduced from the DNA. The sample holds more than 300,000 clones, over 80% seen once. These data originate in a study of blood T cell repertoires in COVID-19. Across the study: From the United States, Italy and Spain came samples of acute and convalescent COVID-19. The analysed material was cDNA or gDNA that came from T cells, B-cell-depleted T cells, or PBMCs.

V lost 2 bases to trimming and J lost 1 base; unmatched junction nucleotides: 9. Germline loops: CDR1 KGHSH, CDR2 LQKENI. The CDR3 loop spans 18 amino acids. Cohort 3 donors were reported recovered after two negative PCRs, clearance, or symptom resolution. This chain links TRBV18 with TRBJ1-3; 9 nucleotides line up with TRBD1. Sequencing was done on a sample of PBMCs or T cells enriched from blood (not recorded which). The receptor was derived from a woman between 45 and 60 years old who had recovered from COVID-19. DNA of the CDR3: TGTGCCAGCTCACCAACCGGGACAGGGTTTCGTTCTGGAAACACCATATATTTT. Protein: CASSPTGTGFRSGNTIYF.